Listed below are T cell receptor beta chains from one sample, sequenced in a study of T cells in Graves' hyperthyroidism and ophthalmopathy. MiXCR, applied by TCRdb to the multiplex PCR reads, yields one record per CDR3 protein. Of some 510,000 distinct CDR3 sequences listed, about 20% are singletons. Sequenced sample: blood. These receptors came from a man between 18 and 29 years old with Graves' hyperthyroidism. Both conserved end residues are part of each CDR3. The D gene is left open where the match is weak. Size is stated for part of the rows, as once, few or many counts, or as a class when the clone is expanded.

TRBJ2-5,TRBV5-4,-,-,CASSGGDRHQETQYF,TGTGCCAGCAGCGGAGGGGACAGACACCAAGAGACCCAGTACTTC
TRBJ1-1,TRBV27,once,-,CASSLCSGTDAFF,TGTGCCAGCAGTTTATGCTCCGGCACTGATGCTTTCTTT
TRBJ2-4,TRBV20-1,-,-,CSAKDARVGGNIQYF,TGCAGTGCTAAAGATGCTCGCGTCGGGGGAAACATTCAGTACTTC
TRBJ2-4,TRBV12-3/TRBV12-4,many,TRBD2,CASSSRGGGRAKNIQYF,TGTGCCAGCAGTTCCCGAGGCGGGGGGCGAGCCAAAAACATTCAGTACTTC
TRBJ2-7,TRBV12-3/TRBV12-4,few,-,CASSPPLQTYEQYF,TGTGCCAGCAGTCCCCCCCTCCAGACCTACGAGCAGTACTTC
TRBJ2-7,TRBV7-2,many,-,CASSSPWSLEQYF,TGTGCCAGCAGCTCCCCGTGGAGCCTCGAGCAGTACTTC
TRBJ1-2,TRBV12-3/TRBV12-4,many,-,CASGSGYGYTF,TGTGCCAGCGGATCGGGTTATGGCTACACCTTC
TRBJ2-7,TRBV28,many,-,CASTLGGYDSSYEQYF,TGTGCCAGCACCCTAGGAGGTTACGACAGTTCCTACGAGCAGTACTTC
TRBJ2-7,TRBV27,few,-,CASSLYPGVVREQYF,TGTGCCAGCAGTTTATATCCCGGAGTAGTCCGCGAGCAGTACTTC
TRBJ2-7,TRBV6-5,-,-,CASSYSKVSGYEQYF,TGTGCCAGCAGTTACTCGAAAGTATCAGGCTACGAGCAGTACTTC
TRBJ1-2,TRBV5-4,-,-,CASSRWEGNYGYTF,TGTGCCAGCAGCCGCTGGGAGGGTAACTATGGCTACACCTTC
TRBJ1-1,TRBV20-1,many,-,CSAREGLHGHFRDEAFF,TGCAGTGCTAGAGAGGGGCTACACGGCCATTTCAGGGACGAAGCTTTCTTT
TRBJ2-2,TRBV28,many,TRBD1,CASSYGDRAKGELFF,TGTGCCAGCAGTTACGGAGACAGGGCTAAAGGGGAGCTGTTTTTT
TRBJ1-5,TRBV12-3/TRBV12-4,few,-,CASSFLEYQPQHF,TGTGCCAGCAGTTTCCTCGAGTATCAGCCCCAGCATTTT
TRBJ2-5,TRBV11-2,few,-,CASSLLSGETQYF,TGTGCCAGCAGCTTACTAAGTGGAGAGACCCAGTACTTC
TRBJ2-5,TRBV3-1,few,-,CASSQASGIAETQYF,TGTGCCAGCAGCCAAGCTTCCGGGATTGCTGAAACCCAGTACTTC
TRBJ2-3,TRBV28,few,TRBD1,CASGPRQGALTDTQYF,TGTGCCAGCGGCCCGAGACAGGGGGCGCTTACAGATACGCAGTATTTT
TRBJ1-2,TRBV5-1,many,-,CASSLRPQGNYGYTF,TGCGCCAGCAGCTTGCGTCCTCAGGGGAACTATGGCTACACCTTC
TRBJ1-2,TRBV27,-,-,CASSLLGARGYGYTF,TGTGCCAGCAGTTTATTGGGCGCCCGCGGCTATGGCTACACCTTC
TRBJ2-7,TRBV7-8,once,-,CASSTVLSYEQYF,TGTGCCAGCAGCACAGTACTTTCCTACGAGCAGTACTTC
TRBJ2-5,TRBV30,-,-,CAWIEAGRQETQYF,TGTGCCTGGATTGAGGCGGGAAGACAAGAGACCCAGTACTTC
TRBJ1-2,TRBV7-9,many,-,CASSLRQGIYGYTF,TGTGCCAGCAGCTTAAGGCAGGGGATTTATGGCTACACCTTC
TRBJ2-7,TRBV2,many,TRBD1,CASSGRQGAYEQYF,TGTGCCAGCAGTGGGAGACAGGGGGCTTACGAGCAGTACTTC
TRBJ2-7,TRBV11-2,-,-,CASSSPGLIYEQYF,TGTGCCAGCAGCTCGCCGGGACTTATCTACGAGCAGTACTTC
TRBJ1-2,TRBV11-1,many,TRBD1,CASSLTQGGYGYTF,TGTGCCAGCAGCTTAACCCAGGGGGGCTATGGCTACACCTTC